This T cell receptor (beta chain) was captured in a study of cytomegalovirus exposure and HLA in healthy donors (dated by TCRdb to 2016 to 2017). Describing the broader study: An earlier analysis of roughly 500 of the donors reported 276 Gb of sequence data and 95 million to 120 million unique TCR beta sequences obtained from about 179 million T cells. Roughly 290 gigabases of sequencing data and around 90 million unique TCR sequences made up an early release that covered approximately 700 HLA-typed donors. The genetic ancestry cluster associated with self-reported Caucasian donors included about four fifths of the roughly 360 genotyped donors. The study was designed to test whether signatures of past pathogen exposure could be identified by cataloging public T cell receptors. The study profiled the T cell repertoires of fewer than 850 subjects by immunosequencing and related them to cytomegalovirus serostatus. A separate validation cohort of roughly 130 different subjects was used in addition to the roughly 700-subject first cohort. The study combined high-throughput TCR immunosequencing, statistical association of individual TCRs with disease status, and machine learning to predict cytomegalovirus infection status. A later analysis re-analyzed previously published TCR beta repertoires from roughly 600 donors and added high-resolution HLA genotyping to study TCR occurrence patterns. In the later analysis, no new phenotypic data were used to find candidate immune exposures; instead, reliance was placed on TCR beta sequences and their occurrence across donors. In an earlier analysis of more than 550 of the donors, high-throughput TCR beta sequencing was used to judge whether each TCR beta V gene segment behaved as functional or pseudogenic. Donor age, sex, ethnicity and CMV serostatus were collected together with the repertoire data. In a later genetic analysis, genome-wide SNP genotypes for about three fifths of the roughly 670 donors were used, and that subset was treated as a discovery cohort. Every repertoire in the discovery cohort had been generated on one and the same sequencing platform. Class I and class II HLA loci were covered by the typing at four-digit resolution. Typing coverage varied by locus: roughly 629-640 donors for A, B, C, DRB1 and DQB1; around 560 for DQA1; over 600 for DPA1; more than 450 for DPB1. Because of strong linkage in the cohort, roughly five DR-DQ haplotypes were treated as single units for association and clustering. On average, roughly 250,000 unique TCR beta nucleotide sequences were sequenced per donor among more than 350 genotyped donors of the cohort, with 15% to 20% of those sequences being non-productive.

Library generation was performed with the immunoSEQ multiplex PCR assay. For the multiplex PCR, a mixture combining 60 forward primers for TCR Vbeta segments and 13 reverse primers for TCR Jbeta segments was used. Amplification of the CDR3 region of rearranged TCR beta genes was performed with a multiplex PCR assay on genomic DNA. Amplified TCR beta libraries were sequenced as 87-base-pair reads on the Illumina HiSeq System. Per the source publication's procedure: In a later analysis, about 80 million unique TCR beta chains were counted across the approximately 670 repertoires, and around 11 million of these chains were shared by at least two donors. Raw reads were error-corrected and collapsed into unique sequences by a nearest-neighbor algorithm in which closely related sequences were merged to remove PCR and sequencing errors. V, D and J gene segments were assigned by aligning CDR3 sequences to IMGT reference sequences. For a sequence to be retained, at least a six-nucleotide match to both a V gene segment and a J gene segment was required. A rearrangement counted as productive if the CDR3 had no stop codons and remained in frame with V and J, and every other rearrangement counted as non-productive. CDR3 was defined according to IMGT convention as the region running from the second conserved V-encoded cysteine to the conserved J-encoded phenylalanine. In an earlier analysis of roughly 580 of the donors, sequences lacking an unambiguous match to a single V gene segment were excluded. In an earlier analysis of approximately 590 of the donors, V segments were called functional above 56.7% productive rearrangements and were called segregating when the between-donor standard deviation exceeded 5%. A statistical classification framework was built to diagnose cytomegalovirus status from the catalog of TCR beta chain sequences. In a later analysis, TCR nucleotide sequences were compared against IMGT/GENE-DB human TR gene sequences so that V and J genes could be assigned. A later analysis assigned CDR3 sequences and most-parsimonious VDJ recombination scenarios with the TCRdist pipeline. A later analysis defined each TCR beta chain by its CDR3 amino acid sequence plus V-gene family, and excluded reads lacking a unique V-gene family. A later analysis removed 592 highly shared, low-generation-probability nucleotide sequences to deal with suspected cross-contamination and a sequencing artifact. In a later analysis, a clonal expansion index was calculated for each public chain from normalized within-repertoire ranks of inferred template counts. A later analysis computed generation probabilities with a VDJ recombination model fitted to out-of-frame rearrangements, and checked the results against IGoR. In a later analysis, hypergeometric tests were used to score TCR-TCR, TCR-HLA and TCR-CMV co-occurrence, with a repertoire-size bias correction applied to TCR pairs. To estimate false discovery rates, a later analysis permuted the HLA or CMV assignments 20 times. In a later analysis, co-occurring TCRs were grouped using DBSCAN, with TCRdist sequence similarity added in when clustering inside HLA-allele-positive subsets. Repertoires with fewer than 30,000 or more than 120,000 public chains were left out of co-occurrence clustering, as were a handful of repertoires with anomalous nucleotide sharing. TCRdb's version of the immuneACCESS table is confined to in-frame rearrangements and falls short of the full clone set. An unresolved V gene accounts for under half of the shortfall where checked; the remainder is of unknown origin. V and J calls and clone size are given by that table; D and trimming were obtained from the DNA. The sample table holds roughly 200,000 clones, of which over 65% were seen once. 0.6% to 0.7% of the sample lies in the top ten.

The CDR3 has 16 amino acids, counting the end cysteine and phenylalanine. Of all the DNA, just the CDR3 is kept, 48 bases in frame from base 1. The germline V gene (reference sequence) sets CDR1 to SGHKS and CDR2 to YYEKEE. V gives up 0 bases and J gives up 4 bases, and the segment between their germline ends measures 13 bases. Note on this clone: Its cognate antigen has yet to be identified. No much larger clone is present one base from it, and per-base qualities are unavailable.

Overall study results and their limits: Sequencing depth was assumed to be roughly uniform across donors in the presence/absence analyses, though that assumption may not hold. The only immune exposure information available for the cohort was CMV serostatus. An association between a missense DCLRE1C variant and V-gene and J-gene trimming of TCR beta chains was found in a later genetic analysis and replicated in an independent cohort. While some public TCRs were present in many individuals, most TCR sequences turned up only very rarely across donors. Compared with the approximately 600-donor mean, donors in an Asian-associated ancestry cluster had fewer N-insertions in productive TCRs, according to a later genetic analysis. In the study, some 180 TCR beta chains were listed as associated with cytomegalovirus. Strong co-occurrence of HLA alleles, especially DR and DQ, made assigning TCR associations to individual alleles difficult. The 87-base-pair reads could not distinguish some IMGT-functional V segments, including TRBV6-2 and TRBV6-3, so those segments were excluded. Most CMV-associated TCR beta chains appeared to be HLA-restricted in a later analysis, and the HLA associations seemed to be driven largely by CMV exposure. An earlier analysis of approximately 530 of the donors showed that most TCR beta V segments appeared in productive rearrangements either about 90% or about 30% of the time, which broadly matched IMGT annotations. Because HLA typing was unavailable for some donors at each locus, only the typed subset was used in association tests. Because counts were too low, some 17 rarely observed V segments, including chromosome 9 orphons, were excluded from the earlier analysis of a few hundred of the donors. According to a later analysis, TCR association rates differed among HLA loci, with DRB1 alleles showing the most associated TCRs and HLA-C alleles showing the fewest. In both the original and validation cohorts, the classifier was reported to diagnose cytomegalovirus status with high specificity and sensitivity. A cluster of highly shared sequence variants was judged likely to represent a technical artifact of the sequencing pipeline. Linkage disequilibrium might explain the correlated functional status among segregating V segments, but an unknown experimental factor could not be ruled out. It was suggested by the authors that the approach could potentially be generalized to other disease states and immunological phenotypes. At a false discovery rate of 0.05, a later analysis linked 16,951 TCR beta sequences to specific HLA alleles. The cohort was sequenced for TCR beta chains only, and without alpha or paired-chain data the features that could be detected were limited. Several of the top co-occurrence clusters appeared to be linked to parvovirus B19, influenza, CMV and Epstein-Barr virus, according to a later analysis. In vitro tests confirmed that a few of the cytomegalovirus-associated TCR beta chains recognize cytomegalovirus antigens. A further reported finding was that TCR beta sequences accurately predicted the HLA-A and HLA-B alleles for most subjects in the first cohort. Compared with equally common non-associated chains, HLA-associated TCR beta chains in a later analysis were more clonally expanded and had lower generation probabilities.

The cohort was made up of 650 to 700 healthy bone marrow donors. At the time of sampling, every cohort member was nominally healthy, though immune exposures that went unrecorded were likely present. The donor tested CMV seronegative and was one of the 352 seronegative cohort members. Each donor provided a peripheral blood sample, and peripheral blood mononuclear cells were used for TCR beta sequencing. Genomic DNA extraction from the blood cell samples was performed with the Qiagen DNeasy Blood Extraction Kit. The rearranged segments are TRBV5-5 and TRBJ1-4; matching of 6 bases hints at TRBD1 as the D gene. Sequencing was done on a sample of PBMCs. This sequence was found in a man between 18 and 35 years old in good health and CMV-seronegative. The sequenced DNA is TGTGCCAGCAGCTTGGACAGGGCTGGAGGTAATGAAAAACTGTTTTTT. This yields the protein CASSLDRAGGNEKLFF.